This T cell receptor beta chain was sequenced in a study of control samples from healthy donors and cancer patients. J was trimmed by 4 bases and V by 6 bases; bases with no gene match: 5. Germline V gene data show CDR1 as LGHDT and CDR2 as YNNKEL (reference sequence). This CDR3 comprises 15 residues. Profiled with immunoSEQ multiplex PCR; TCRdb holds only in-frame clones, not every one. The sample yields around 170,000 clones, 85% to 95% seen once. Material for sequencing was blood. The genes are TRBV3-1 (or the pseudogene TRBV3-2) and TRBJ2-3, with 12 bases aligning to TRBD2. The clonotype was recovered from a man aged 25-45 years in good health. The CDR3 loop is CASRRLAGEADTQYF. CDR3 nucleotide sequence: TGTGCCAGCAGAAGACTAGCGGGAGAGGCAGATACGCAGTATTTT.